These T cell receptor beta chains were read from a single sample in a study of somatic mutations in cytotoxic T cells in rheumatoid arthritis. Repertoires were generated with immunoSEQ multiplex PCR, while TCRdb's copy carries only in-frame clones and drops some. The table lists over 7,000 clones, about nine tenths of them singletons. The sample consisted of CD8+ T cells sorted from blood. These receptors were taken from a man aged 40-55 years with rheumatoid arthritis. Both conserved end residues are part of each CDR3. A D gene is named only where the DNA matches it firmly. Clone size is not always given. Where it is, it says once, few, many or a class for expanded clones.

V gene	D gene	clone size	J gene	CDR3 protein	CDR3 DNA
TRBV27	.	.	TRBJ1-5	CASRTGTSQPQHF	TGTGCCAGCAGAACAGGGACGAGTCAGCCCCAGCATTTT
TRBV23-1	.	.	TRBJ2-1	CASSQGRDGCNEQFF	TGCGCCAGCAGTCAAGGCAGGGATGGGTGCAATGAGCAGTTCTTC
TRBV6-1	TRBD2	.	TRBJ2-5	CASSEQAGANPYQETQYF	TGTGCCAGCAGTGAACAAGCGGGGGCCAACCCGTACCAAGAGACCCAGTACTTC
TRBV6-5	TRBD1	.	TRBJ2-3	CASSWGRGSADTQYF	TGTGCCAGCAGTTGGGGCAGGGGGTCGGCAGATACGCAGTATTTT
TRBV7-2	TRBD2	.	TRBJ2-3	CASVLAGVGTDTQYF	TGTGCCAGTGTACTAGCGGGGGTCGGCACAGATACGCAGTATTTT
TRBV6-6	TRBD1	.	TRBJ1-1	CASSYTRTGDEAFF	TGTGCCAGCAGTTACACCAGGACAGGGGATGAAGCTTTCTTT
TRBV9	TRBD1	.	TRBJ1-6	CASSVGQGNSPLHF	TGTGCCAGCAGCGTCGGACAGGGGAATTCACCCCTCCACTTT
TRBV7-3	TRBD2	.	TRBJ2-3	CASSSSGGAADTQYF	TGTGCCAGCAGCTCTAGCGGGGGGGCCGCAGATACGCAGTATTTT
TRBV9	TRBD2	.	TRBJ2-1	CASSLDLAGTPSSYNEQFF	TGTGCCAGCAGCCTTGACCTAGCGGGGACGCCGAGCTCCTACAATGAGCAGTTCTTC
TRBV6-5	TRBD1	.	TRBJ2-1	CASNPGQGFYNEQFF	TGTGCCAGCAACCCGGGACAGGGCTTTTACAATGAGCAGTTCTTC
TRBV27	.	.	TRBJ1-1	CASSPLTLNTEAFF	TGTGCCAGCAGTCCCCTGACACTGAACACTGAAGCTTTCTTT
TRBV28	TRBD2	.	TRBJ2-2	CASSFSAVAGTNTGELFF	TGTGCCAGCAGTTTTTCGGCGGTAGCGGGGACGAACACCGGGGAGCTGTTTTTT
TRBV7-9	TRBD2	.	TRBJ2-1	CASSLGTSGGVWEQFF	TGTGCCAGCAGCTTAGGAACTAGCGGGGGGGTCTGGGAGCAGTTCTTC
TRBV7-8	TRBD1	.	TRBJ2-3	CASSAKQGGLSDTQYF	TGTGCCAGCAGCGCGAAACAGGGGGGTCTTTCAGATACGCAGTATTTT
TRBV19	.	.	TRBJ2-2	CASSIDGYSTGELFF	TGTGCCAGTAGTATAGACGGGTATTCTACCGGGGAGCTGTTTTTT
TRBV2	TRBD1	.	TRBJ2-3	CASSERQGSALTSTDTQYF	TGTGCCAGCAGTGAAAGACAGGGAAGTGCCCTTACTAGCACAGATACGCAGTATTTT
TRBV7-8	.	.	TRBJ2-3	CASSLTSWTGDTDTQYF	TGTGCCAGCAGCTTAACCAGTTGGACCGGGGACACAGATACGCAGTATTTT
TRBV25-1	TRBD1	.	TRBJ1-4	CASSEYAGTGSEKLFF	TGTGCCAGCAGTGAATATGCCGGGACAGGGTCCGAAAAACTGTTTTTT
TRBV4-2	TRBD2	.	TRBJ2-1	CASSQAARLAGGPNEQFF	TGTGCCAGCAGCCAAGCCGCCCGACTAGCGGGGGGGCCGAATGAGCAGTTCTTC
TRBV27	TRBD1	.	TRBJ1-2	CASSLGTGANYGYTF	TGTGCCAGCAGTTTGGGGACAGGAGCTAACTATGGCTACACCTTC
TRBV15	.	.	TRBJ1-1	CATGSSQVSDFF	TGTGCCACCGGGTCCTCCCAGGTTTCGGATTTCTTT
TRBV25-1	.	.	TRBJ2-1	CASSIRATGNEQFF	TGTGCCAGCAGCATTAGGGCGACGGGGAATGAGCAGTTCTTC
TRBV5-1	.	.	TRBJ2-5	CASSLTEQETQYF	TGCGCCAGCAGCTTGACTGAGCAAGAGACCCAGTACTTC
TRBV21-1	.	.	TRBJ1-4	CASSKDGGKNEKLFF	TGTGCCAGCAGCAAAGATGGGGGGAAGAATGAAAAACTGTTTTTT
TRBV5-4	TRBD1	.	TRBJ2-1	CASSLVGTGGDEQFF	TGTGCCAGCAGCTTGGTGGGGACAGGGGGCGATGAGCAGTTCTTC
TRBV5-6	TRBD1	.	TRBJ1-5	CASSYQGAFSNQPQHF	TGTGCCAGCAGCTATCAGGGGGCGTTTAGCAATCAGCCCCAGCATTTT
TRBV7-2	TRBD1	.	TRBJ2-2	CASSARDRDTGELFF	TGTGCCAGCAGCGCCCGGGACAGGGACACCGGGGAGCTGTTTTTT
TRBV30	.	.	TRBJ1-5	CAWSVAGARSNQPQHF	TGTGCCTGGAGTGTGGCGGGGGCACGAAGCAATCAGCCCCAGCATTTT
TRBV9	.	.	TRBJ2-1	CASSVAGATSNEQFF	TGTGCCAGCAGCGTTGCGGGGGCGACTTCGAATGAGCAGTTCTTC
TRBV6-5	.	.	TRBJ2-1	CASSYGRGSYNEQFF	TGTGCCAGCAGTTACGGCAGAGGCTCCTACAATGAGCAGTTCTTC
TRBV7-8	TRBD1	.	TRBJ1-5	CASSLAGRQGGSNQPQHF	TGTGCCAGCAGCTTAGCCGGGAGACAGGGGGGCAGCAATCAGCCCCAGCATTTT
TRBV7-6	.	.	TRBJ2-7	CASSSGRDYEQYF	TGTGCCAGCAGCTCCGGACGGGACTACGAGCAGTACTTC
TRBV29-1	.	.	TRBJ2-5	CSVERGTLQETQYF	TGCAGCGTTGAAAGGGGGACATTACAAGAGACCCAGTACTTC
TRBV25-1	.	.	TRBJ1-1	CASRAGNTEAFF	TGTGCCAGCAGGGCAGGGAACACTGAAGCTTTCTTT
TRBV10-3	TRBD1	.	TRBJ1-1	CAISETGQGDTEAFF	TGTGCCATCAGTGAAACGGGACAGGGGGACACTGAAGCTTTCTTT
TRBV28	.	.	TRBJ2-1	CASSLSGSYNEQFF	TGTGCCAGCAGTCTCTCCGGGTCCTACAATGAGCAGTTCTTC
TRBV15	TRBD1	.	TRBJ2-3	CATSRTGDRADTQYF	TGTGCCACCAGCAGAACCGGTGACAGGGCAGATACGCAGTATTTT
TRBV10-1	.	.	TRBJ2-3	CASMSGLTDTQYF	TGCGCCAGCATGTCAGGGCTCACAGATACGCAGTATTTT
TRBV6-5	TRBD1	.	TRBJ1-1	CASRIRDSENTEAFF	TGTGCCAGCAGGATCCGGGACAGCGAGAACACTGAAGCTTTCTTT
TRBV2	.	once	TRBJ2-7	CASSVGRGSYEQYF	TGTGCCAGCAGTGTAGGGCGCGGGTCCTACGAGCAGTACTTC
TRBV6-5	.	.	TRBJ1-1	CASSYGQVREAFF	TGTGCCAGCAGTTACGGGCAGGTTAGGGAAGCTTTCTTT
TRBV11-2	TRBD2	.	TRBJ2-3	CASRFSSGGVDTQYF	TGTGCCAGCAGGTTCTCTAGCGGGGGGGTAGATACGCAGTATTTT
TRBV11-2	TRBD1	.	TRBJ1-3	CASSSGQASLFGNTIYF	TGTGCCAGCAGTTCCGGACAGGCCTCTTTGTTTGGAAACACCATATATTTT
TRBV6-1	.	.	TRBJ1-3	CASSEGTTGNTIYF	TGTGCCAGCAGCGAAGGGACAACTGGAAACACCATATATTTT
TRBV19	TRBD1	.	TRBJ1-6	CASSIMGQGDSPLHF	TGTGCCAGTAGTATAATGGGACAGGGGGATTCACCCCTCCACTTT
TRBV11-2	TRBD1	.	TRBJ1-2	CASSLGTGFGYTF	TGTGCCAGCAGCTTAGGGACAGGCTTTGGCTACACCTTC